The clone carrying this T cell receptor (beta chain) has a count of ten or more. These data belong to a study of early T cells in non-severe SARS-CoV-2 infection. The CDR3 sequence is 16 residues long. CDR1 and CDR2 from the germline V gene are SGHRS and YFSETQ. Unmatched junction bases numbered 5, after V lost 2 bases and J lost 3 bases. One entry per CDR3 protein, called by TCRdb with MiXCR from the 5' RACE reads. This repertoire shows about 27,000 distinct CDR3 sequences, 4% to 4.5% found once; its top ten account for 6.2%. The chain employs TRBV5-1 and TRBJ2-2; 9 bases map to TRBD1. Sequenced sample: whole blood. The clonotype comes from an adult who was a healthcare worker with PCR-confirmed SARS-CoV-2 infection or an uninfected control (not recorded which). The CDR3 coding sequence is TGCGCCAGCAGCTTAAACCGACAGGGGGACACCGGGGAGCTGTTTTTT. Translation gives CASSLNRQGDTGELFF.